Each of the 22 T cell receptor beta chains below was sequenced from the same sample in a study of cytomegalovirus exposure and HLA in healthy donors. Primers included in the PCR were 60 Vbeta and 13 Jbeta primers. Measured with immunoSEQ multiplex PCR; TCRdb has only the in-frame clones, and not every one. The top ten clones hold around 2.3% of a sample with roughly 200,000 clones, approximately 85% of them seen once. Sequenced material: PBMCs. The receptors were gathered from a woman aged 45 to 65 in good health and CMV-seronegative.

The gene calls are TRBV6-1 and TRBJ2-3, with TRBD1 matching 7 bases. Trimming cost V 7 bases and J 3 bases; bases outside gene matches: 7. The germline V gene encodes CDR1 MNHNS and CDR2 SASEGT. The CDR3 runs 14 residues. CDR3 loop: CASKRTGETDTQYF. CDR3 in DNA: TGTGCCAGCAAAAGGACAGGAGAAACAGATACGCAGTATTTT.

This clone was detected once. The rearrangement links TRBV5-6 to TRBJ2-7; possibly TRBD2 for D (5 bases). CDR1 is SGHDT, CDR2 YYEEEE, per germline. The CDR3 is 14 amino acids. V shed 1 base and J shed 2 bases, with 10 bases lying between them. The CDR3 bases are TGTGCCAGCAGCTTGAGAGGGAAACCCTACGAGCAGTACTTC. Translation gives CASSLRGKPYEQYF.

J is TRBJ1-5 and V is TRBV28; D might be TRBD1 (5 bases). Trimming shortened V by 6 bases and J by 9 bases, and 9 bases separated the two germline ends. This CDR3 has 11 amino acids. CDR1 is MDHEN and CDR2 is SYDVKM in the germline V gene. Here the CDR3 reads CASRLTGPQHF. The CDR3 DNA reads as TGTGCCAGCAGGCTTACAGGGCCCCAGCATTTT.

The CDR3 coding sequence is TGTGCCAGCTCACCCGGACAGGTCTACGAGCAGTACTTC. Protein sequence: CASSPGQVYEQYF. The chain employs TRBV18 and TRBJ2-7, with 7 bases that match TRBD1. With 3 bases clipped from V and 3 bases from J, the junction kept 2 bases outside the gene matches. The CDR3 consists of 13 residues. Germline loops: CDR1 KGHSH, CDR2 LQKENI.

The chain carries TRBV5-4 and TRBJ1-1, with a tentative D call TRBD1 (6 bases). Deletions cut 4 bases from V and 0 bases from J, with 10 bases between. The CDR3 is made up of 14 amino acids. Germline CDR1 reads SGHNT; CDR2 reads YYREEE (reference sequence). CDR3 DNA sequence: TGTGCCAGCAGCCGCGGACAGCTGAACACTGAAGCTTTCTTT. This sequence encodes CASSRGQLNTEAFF.

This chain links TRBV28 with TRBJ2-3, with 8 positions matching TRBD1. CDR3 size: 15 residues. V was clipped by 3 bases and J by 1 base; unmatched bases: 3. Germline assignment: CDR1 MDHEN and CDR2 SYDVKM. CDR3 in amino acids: CASSFGTGGTDTQYF. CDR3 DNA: TGTGCCAGCAGTTTCGGGACAGGAGGCACAGATACGCAGTATTTT.

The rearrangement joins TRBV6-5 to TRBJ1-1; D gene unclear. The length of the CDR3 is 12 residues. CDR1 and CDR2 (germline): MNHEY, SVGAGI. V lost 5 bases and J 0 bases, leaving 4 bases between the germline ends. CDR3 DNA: TGTGCCAGCAGTGGCCTGAACACTGAAGCTTTCTTT. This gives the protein CASSGLNTEAFF.

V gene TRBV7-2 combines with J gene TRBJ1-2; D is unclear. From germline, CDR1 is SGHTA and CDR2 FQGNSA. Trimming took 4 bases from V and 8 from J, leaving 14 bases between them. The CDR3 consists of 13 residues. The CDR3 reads CASSSNTGWGYTF. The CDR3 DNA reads TGTGCCAGCAGCTCAAACACGGGATGGGGCTACACCTTC.

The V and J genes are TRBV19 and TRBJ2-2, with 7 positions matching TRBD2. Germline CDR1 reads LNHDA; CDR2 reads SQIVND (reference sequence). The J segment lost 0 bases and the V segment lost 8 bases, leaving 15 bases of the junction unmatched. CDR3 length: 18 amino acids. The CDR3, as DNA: TGTGCCAGTGGGGAGACCACGGGGGGAGCGACGAACACCGGGGAGCTGTTTTTT. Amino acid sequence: CASGETTGGATNTGELFF.

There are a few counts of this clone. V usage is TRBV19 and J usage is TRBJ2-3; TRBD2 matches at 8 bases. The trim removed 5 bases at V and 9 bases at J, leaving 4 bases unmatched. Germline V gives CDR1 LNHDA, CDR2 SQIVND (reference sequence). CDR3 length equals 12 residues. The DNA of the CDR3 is TGTGCCAGTAGTGACAGACTAGCGACGCAGTATTTT. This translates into CASSDRLATQYF.

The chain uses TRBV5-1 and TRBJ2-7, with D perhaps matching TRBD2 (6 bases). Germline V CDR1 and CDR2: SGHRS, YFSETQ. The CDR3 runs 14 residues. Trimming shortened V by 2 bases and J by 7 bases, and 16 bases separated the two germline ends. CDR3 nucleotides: TGCGCCAGCAGCTTAGTCCTAGCGAAAAGGGAGCAGTACTTC. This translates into CASSLVLAKREQYF.

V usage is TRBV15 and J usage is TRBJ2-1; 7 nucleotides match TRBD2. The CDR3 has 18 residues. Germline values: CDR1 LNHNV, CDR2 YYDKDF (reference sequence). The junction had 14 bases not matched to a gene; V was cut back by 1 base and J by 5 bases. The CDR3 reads CATSRVPRGGGLDNEQFF. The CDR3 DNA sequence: TGTGCCACCAGCAGAGTCCCACGGGGCGGGGGTTTAGACAATGAGCAGTTCTTC.

Written as DNA, the CDR3 is TGCGCCAGCAGCCAAGATCGGGAGTGGAGCACCGGGGAGCTGTTTTTT. This encodes CASSQDREWSTGELFF. The chain couples TRBV4-1 to TRBJ2-2; maybe TRBD2 (6 bases). The ends were cut back, 0 bases at V and 4 bases at J, with 12 bases in the middle. Germline assignment: CDR1 MGHRA and CDR2 YSYEKL. This CDR3 is built from 16 residues.

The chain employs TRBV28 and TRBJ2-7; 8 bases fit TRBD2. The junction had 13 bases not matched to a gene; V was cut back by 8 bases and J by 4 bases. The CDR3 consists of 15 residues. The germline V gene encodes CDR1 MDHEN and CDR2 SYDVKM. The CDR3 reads CASSGGSGRRYEQYF. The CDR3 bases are TGTGCCAGCTCTGGCGGAAGCGGGAGAAGGTACGAGCAGTACTTC.

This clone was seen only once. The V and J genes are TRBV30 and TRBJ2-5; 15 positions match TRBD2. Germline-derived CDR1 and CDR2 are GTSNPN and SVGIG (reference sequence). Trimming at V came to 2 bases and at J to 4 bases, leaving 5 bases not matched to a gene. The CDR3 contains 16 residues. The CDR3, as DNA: TGTGCCTGGAGTTGGACTAGCGGGGGGGAGACAGAGACCCAGTACTTC. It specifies CAWSWTSGGETETQYF.

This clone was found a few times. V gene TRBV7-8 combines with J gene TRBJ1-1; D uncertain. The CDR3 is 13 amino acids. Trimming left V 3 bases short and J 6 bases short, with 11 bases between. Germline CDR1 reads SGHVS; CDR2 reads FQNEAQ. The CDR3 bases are TGTGCCAGCAGCTTCGCGTTAATCGCTGAAGCTTTCTTT. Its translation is CASSFALIAEAFF.

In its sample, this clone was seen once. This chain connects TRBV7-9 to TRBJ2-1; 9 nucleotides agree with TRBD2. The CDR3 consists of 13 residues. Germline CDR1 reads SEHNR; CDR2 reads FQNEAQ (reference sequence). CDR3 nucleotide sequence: TGTTCCGGGGAGCGGGAGGTCTACAATGAGCAGTTCTTC. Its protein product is CSGEREVYNEQFF.

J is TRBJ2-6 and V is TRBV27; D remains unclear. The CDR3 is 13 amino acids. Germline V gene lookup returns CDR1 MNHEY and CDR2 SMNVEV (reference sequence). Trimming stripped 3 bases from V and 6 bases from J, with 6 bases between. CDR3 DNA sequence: TGTGCCAGCAGTTTTCGACAGGCCAACGTCCTGACTTTC. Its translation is CASSFRQANVLTF.

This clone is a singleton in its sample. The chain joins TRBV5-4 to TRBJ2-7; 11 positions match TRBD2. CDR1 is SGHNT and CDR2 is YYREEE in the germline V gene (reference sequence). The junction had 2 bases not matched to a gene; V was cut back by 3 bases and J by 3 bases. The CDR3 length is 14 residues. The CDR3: CASSSGLAVYEQYF. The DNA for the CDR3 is TGTGCCAGCAGCTCGGGACTAGCGGTCTACGAGCAGTACTTC.

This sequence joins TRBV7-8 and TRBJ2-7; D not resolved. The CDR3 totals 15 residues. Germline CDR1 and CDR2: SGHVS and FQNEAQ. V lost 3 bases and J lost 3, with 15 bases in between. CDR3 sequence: CASSFEVKAIYEQYF. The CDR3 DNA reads TGTGCCAGCAGCTTCGAGGTCAAGGCCATCTACGAGCAGTACTTC.

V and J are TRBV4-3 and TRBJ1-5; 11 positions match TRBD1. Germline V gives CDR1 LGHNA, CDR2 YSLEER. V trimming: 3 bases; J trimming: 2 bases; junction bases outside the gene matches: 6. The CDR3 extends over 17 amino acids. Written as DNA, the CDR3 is TGCGCCAGCAGCCAGGGGACAGGGGGGAAAGGCAATCAGCCCCAGCATTTT. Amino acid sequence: CASSQGTGGKGNQPQHF.

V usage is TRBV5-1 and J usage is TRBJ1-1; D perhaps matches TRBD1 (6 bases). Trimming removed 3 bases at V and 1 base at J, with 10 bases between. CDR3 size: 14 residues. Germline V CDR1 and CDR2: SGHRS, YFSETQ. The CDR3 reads CASSSDSQNTEAFF. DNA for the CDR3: TGCGCCAGCAGCTCGGACAGCCAGAACACTGAAGCTTTCTTT.